Here is one T cell receptor (beta chain) with its context. Read sequence stops 3 residues before the CDR3 end, and the germline J gene provides the missing end. The method was immunoSEQ multiplex PCR; TCRdb's version includes in-frame clones alone and lacks a portion of them. The sample includes tens of thousands of clones. The entry originates in a study of Tregs in tolerant kidney transplant recipients. Germline V gene lookup returns CDR1 LNHDA and CDR2 SQIVND (reference sequence). The CDR3 sequence is 18 residues long. Trimming removed 6 bases from V and 3 bases from J; junction bases left unmatched: 12.

Sequencing was performed on CD4+ T cells from blood, taken before the transplant. The J gene is TRBJ2-2, the V gene TRBV19; 11 bases line up with TRBD1. The receptor comes from a human donor who received a combined kidney and bone marrow transplant. CDR3 region: CASRNRDRGFLDTGELFF. Partial CDR3 DNA: TGTGCCAGTAGAAACCGGGACAGGGGGTTTCTCGACACCGGGGAG. The complete variable domain, with remaining parts taken from reference TRBV19 and TRBJ2-2, reads DGGITQSPKYLFRKEGQNVTLSCEQNLNHDAMYWYRQDPGQGLRLIYYSQIVNDFQKGDIAEGYSVSREKKESFPLTVTSAQKNPTAFYLCASRNRDRGFLDTGELFFGEGSRLTVL.